The 16 T cell receptor beta chains below all came from one sample that was sequenced in a study of blood T cells in healthy people across ages. Primers used in a second PCR of about 7 to 12 cycles were a sample-barcoded 5' primer and a J-beta primer mix. One entry per CDR3 protein, called by TCRdb with MiXCR from the 5' RACE reads. This sample has roughly 900,000 distinct CDR3 sequences, with more than 25% found just once. The source material was blood. The source is an elderly woman in good health.

The chain joins TRBV5-5 to TRBJ1-1; D may be TRBD1 (5 bases). Germline V CDR1 and CDR2: SGHKS, YYEKEE (reference sequence). The CDR3 has 15 amino acids. Between the trimmed V and J ends, which lost 1 base and 1 base, there was a span of 11 bases. The CDR3 DNA follows: TGTGCCAGCAGCTTGATGCAGGGCAGGAACACTGAAGCTTTCTTT. Translating it yields CASSLMQGRNTEAFF.

Only a few counts were recorded for this clonotype. This may come from a read error, since a much larger clone is one base off. V usage is TRBV20-1 and J usage is TRBJ2-5; TRBD2 matches at 7 bases. The CDR3 has 15 amino acids. V shed 5 bases, J shed 5 bases, and the junction held 14 bases outside the gene matches. CDR1 and CDR2 (germline): DFQATT, SNEGSKA (reference sequence). The CDR3 DNA sequence: TGCAGTGCTCCTGCATCGGGCAGGGAGGGGGAGACCCAGTACTTC. This gives the protein CSAPASGREGETQYF.

This clonotype was counted ten times or more. The CDR3 loop reads CSVEDQPSGSRDTQYF. CDR3 nucleotide sequence: TGCAGCGTTGAAGATCAACCTAGCGGGTCGCGGGATACGCAGTATTTT. V and J are TRBV29-1 and TRBJ2-3; TRBD2 agrees at 8 bases. This CDR3 region has 16 residues. The V segment lost 0 bases and the J segment 6 bases; nucleotides outside the gene matches: 11. Germline values: CDR1 SQVTM, CDR2 ANQGSEA.

This clonotype was observed at least ten times. This chain joins TRBV9 and TRBJ2-5; D not resolved. Trimming pared 0 bases from V and 7 bases from J, leaving 13 bases between. Looked up from germline, CDR1 is SGDLS and CDR2 is YYNGEE. The CDR3 runs to 14 residues. The CDR3 DNA sequence: TGTGCCAGCAGCGTAGGTAGTGGCGGAAGGACCCAGTACTTC. Its translation: CASSVGSGGRTQYF.

This clonotype has at least ten counts. J is TRBJ2-7 and V is TRBV5-1; 9 bases match TRBD1. Germline V gene sequence: CDR1 SGHRS, CDR2 YFSETQ. The CDR3 extends over 15 amino acids. Germline trimming cut 4 bases from V and 5 bases from J; bases unmatched to any gene: 10. The DNA for the CDR3 is TGCGCCAGCAGCCACATACAGGGGGCTCTACACGAGCAGTACTTC. Its protein product is CASSHIQGALHEQYF.

This clonotype has a handful of counts. This clone may be a read error of a much larger clone one base away. This chain links TRBV7-9 with TRBJ2-1; 9 bases match TRBD1. The J segment lost 8 bases and the V segment lost 1 base, leaving 6 bases of the junction unmatched. The CDR3 is 15 residues long. Germline V CDR1 and CDR2: SEHNR, FQNEAQ (reference sequence). CDR3 in amino acids: CASSLVGTGTHEQFF. The CDR3 nucleotides are TGTGCCAGCAGCTTAGTCGGGACAGGGACCCATGAGCAGTTCTTC.

In this sample, this clonotype turned up many times. The chain carries TRBV3-1 and TRBJ2-5; 8 bases align to TRBD1. Germline V gene lookup returns CDR1 LGHDT and CDR2 YNNKEL (reference sequence). CDR3 length: 15 residues. J lost 4 bases, V lost 1 base, and 5 bases had no gene match. The chain's CDR3 is CASSQGTGSSETQYF. CDR3 nucleotide sequence: TGTGCCAGCAGCCAAGGGACAGGGAGCTCAGAGACCCAGTACTTC.

Many counts were recorded for this clonotype. The genes are TRBV12-3 or TRBV12-4 and TRBJ2-1; D unclear. V lost 5 bases and J 8 bases, leaving 19 bases between the germline ends. The CDR3 length is 15 residues. The CDR3 DNA is TGTGCCAGCAGTCATCTAAAAGGATTACGCCATGAGCAGTTCTTC. It translates to CASSHLKGLRHEQFF.

This clonotype has a count of ten or more. V gene TRBV12-3 or TRBV12-4 combines with J gene TRBJ1-2; a weak D match, TRBD1 (6 bases). Trimming left V 2 bases short and J 12 bases short, with 25 bases between. The length of the CDR3 is 16 residues. CDR3 sequence (DNA): TGTGCCAGCAGTTTATTGGGAATCGGACAGCAAGCTCTTAACACCTTC. This gives the protein CASSLLGIGQQALNTF.

The V gene is TRBV6-6, the J gene TRBJ2-4; tentatively, D is TRBD2 (5 bases). The J call is doubtful: the DNA matches TRBJ2-5 better. This CDR3 spans 14 amino acids. Looked up from germline, CDR1 is MNHNY and CDR2 is SVGAGI (reference sequence). The CDR3 region is CASSSLATAGTQYF. Written as DNA, the CDR3 is TGTGCCAGCAGTTCCCTAGCTACGGCGGGGACCCAGTACTTC.

This clonotype was seen repeatedly, ten times or more. J is TRBJ2-5 and V is TRBV6-5, with D tentatively TRBD2 (5 bases). CDR1 and CDR2 from the germline V gene are MNHEY and SVGAGI. The CDR3 consists of 15 residues. Trimming took off 2 bases at V and 5 bases at J, with 15 bases between the two ends. The CDR3 DNA reads as TGTGCCAGCAGTTACAACCCCGGGGTCGGTGAGACCCAGTACTTC. Its translation is CASSYNPGVGETQYF.

This clonotype came up many times. This chain uses TRBV3-1 with TRBJ1-5, with D possibly matching TRBD1 (6 bases). Per germline, CDR1 LGHDT and CDR2 YNNKEL (reference sequence). CDR3 length equals 16 residues. Trimming took off 1 base at V and 5 bases at J, with 15 bases between the two ends. Here the CDR3 DNA reads TGTGCCAGCAGCCAAGGTTGGGGCCAGGGGTATCAGCCCCAGCATTTT. This encodes CASSQGWGQGYQPQHF.

About this clonotype itself: The junction does not match germline at one end; this may be a read error. The rearrangement uses TRBV4-3 and TRBJ2-3; 7 bases are shared with TRBD1. CDR1 is LGHNA, CDR2 YSLEER, per germline. This CDR3 comprises 15 residues. The CDR3 nucleotides are TGCGCCAGCAGCCAAGACTTGACAGGGACAGATGCGCAGTATTTT. Translated: CASSQDLTGTDAQYF.

This clonotype was seen a handful of times. This chain joins TRBV3-1 and TRBJ2-7; tentatively, D is TRBD1 or TRBD2 (5 bases each). With 4 bases removed from V and 5 bases from J, the gap between germline ends came to 21 bases. The CDR3 runs to 16 residues. Germline CDR1 LGHDT, CDR2 YNNKEL (reference sequence). The CDR3 nucleotides are TGTGCCAGCAGCCCCGGGATGGATGGGGCGCAGGACGAGCAGTACTTC. Translation: CASSPGMDGAQDEQYF.

The gene calls are TRBV9 and TRBJ1-1; D is uncertain. V was shortened by 8 bases and J by 0 bases, with 20 bases between the two germline ends. Germline V gene sequence: CDR1 SGDLS, CDR2 YYNGEE. The CDR3 is 16 residues long. CDR3 in DNA: TGTGCCAGTAAAAAGACTGAACAAATAATGAACACTGAAGCTTTCTTT. As protein: CASKKTEQIMNTEAFF.

This clonotype was observed a few times. Compared with germline, one end of the junction differs, possibly owing to a read error. This chain joins TRBV18 and TRBJ2-3; TRBD1 aligns across 8 bases. This CDR3 spans 18 amino acids. The V gene's germline CDR1 is KGHSH and CDR2 LQKENI. This chain's CDR3 is CASSQRPGTGPSTDAQYF. CDR3 nucleotide sequence: TGTGCCAGCTCACAACGACCCGGGACAGGTCCTAGCACAGATGCGCAGTATTTT.